This is a list of T cell receptor beta chains from one sample in a study of T cell responses to AZD1222 COVID-19 vaccine. Libraries were prepared by immunoSEQ multiplex PCR; TCRdb keeps only in-frame clonotypes and omits some of them. The data contain approximately 100,000 clones, 80% to 95% of them seen just once; the ten biggest clones take up roughly 5%. The material sequenced was peripheral blood, taken on day 0 of AZD1222 vaccination. All receptors derive from an adult in good health. CDR3s include the opening cysteine and the closing phenylalanine or tryptophan. A D gene is named only where the DNA matches it firmly. Size values are once, few and many counts, or a class for expanded clones, and some rows have none.

cdr3_length,v_call,clone_size,j_call,d_call,cdr3_aa,cdr3_nt
16,TRBV7-8,.,TRBJ2-3,TRBD2,CASTLVEQRGSDTQYF,TGTGCCAGCACCCTCGTGGAGCAGCGGGGGAGTGATACGCAGTATTTT
13,TRBV6-1,few,TRBJ2-5,TRBD2,CASSWTSEETQYF,TGTGCCAGCAGTTGGACTAGCGAAGAGACCCAGTACTTC
15,TRBV6-5,once,TRBJ1-5,TRBD1,CASSTTGGSRQPQHF,TGTGCCAGCAGCACCACAGGGGGTTCACGTCAGCCCCAGCATTTT
15,TRBV5-5,.,TRBJ1-3,TRBD1,CASSYDPGQINTIYF,TGTGCCAGCAGCTATGATCCGGGACAGATAAACACCATATATTTT
13,TRBV6-5,.,TRBJ1-2,.,CASRRSRTVGYTF,TGTGCCAGTCGTCGATCAAGGACAGTAGGCTACACCTTC
12,TRBV19,.,TRBJ1-5,.,CASCLSNQPQHF,TGTGCCAGTTGTTTAAGCAATCAGCCCCAGCATTTT
12,TRBV3-1/TRBV3-2,.,TRBJ2-3,.,CASSQETDTQYF,TGTGCCAGCAGCCAAGAAACAGATACGCAGTATTTT
13,TRBV3-1/TRBV3-2,few,TRBJ1-2,.,CASSGTSNYGYTF,TGTGCCAGCAGCGGAACAAGTAACTATGGCTACACCTTC
14,TRBV3-1/TRBV3-2,.,TRBJ2-3,.,CASSQQGTTDTQYF,TGTGCCAGCAGCCAACAGGGAACCACAGATACGCAGTATTTT
16,TRBV18,.,TRBJ1-3,.,CASSPPPFLSGNTIYF,TGTGCCAGCTCACCACCCCCCTTCCTCTCTGGAAACACCATATATTTT
15,TRBV2,.,TRBJ2-1,.,CASSGERSSYNEQFF,TGTGCCAGCAGTGGAGAGAGGAGCTCCTACAATGAGCAGTTCTTC
13,TRBV19,.,TRBJ1-1,.,CASRNRGNTEAFF,TGTGCCAGTAGAAACCGGGGGAACACTGAAGCTTTCTTT
15,TRBV27,.,TRBJ2-1,TRBD2,CASRVTSGGYNEQFF,TGTGCCAGCAGGGTGACTAGCGGGGGGTACAATGAGCAGTTCTTC
15,TRBV24-1,.,TRBJ1-4,TRBD1,CATSEGGMTGKKLFF,TGTGCCACCAGTGAGGGGGGAATGACAGGGAAAAAACTGTTTTTT
15,TRBV4-1,.,TRBJ2-7,.,CASSQRQGGSYEQYF,TGCGCCAGCAGCCAACGACAGGGAGGTTCCTACGAGCAGTACTTC
15,TRBV7-9,.,TRBJ2-1,TRBD2,CAALPMGLAGNEQFF,TGTGCCGCACTCCCCATGGGACTAGCGGGGAATGAGCAGTTCTTC
14,TRBV7-2,.,TRBJ2-7,.,CASSFGEFSYEQYF,TGTGCCAGCAGCTTTGGGGAATTCTCCTACGAGCAGTACTTC
15,TRBV19,few,TRBJ2-1,TRBD2,CATATSGGGNNEQFF,TGTGCCACCGCGACTAGCGGGGGGGGAAACAATGAGCAGTTCTTC
17,TRBV6-4,.,TRBJ1-5,TRBD1,CASGLLGDRVSNQPQHF,TGTGCCAGCGGACTATTGGGGGACAGGGTAAGCAATCAGCCCCAGCATTTT
17,TRBV28,.,TRBJ1-5,.,CASSKMGGLYSNQPQHF,TGTGCCAGCAGTAAAATGGGGGGGCTCTATAGCAATCAGCCCCAGCATTTT
18,TRBV7-9,.,TRBJ2-3,TRBD2,CASRPGPLGLRSTDTQYF,TGTGCCAGCAGACCCGGGCCCCTGGGACTACGGAGCACAGATACGCAGTATTTT
16,TRBV30,once,TRBJ1-6,.,CAWSVLSNAGKSPLHF,TGTGCCTGGAGTGTATTATCCAATGCGGGGAAATCACCCCTCCACTTT
12,TRBV7-9,.,TRBJ2-7,.,CASSYSSYEQYF,TGTGCCAGCAGCTACAGCTCCTACGAGCAGTACTTC
17,TRBV3-1/TRBV3-2,.,TRBJ2-1,TRBD2,CASSRGLAGGFGLEEFF,TGTGCCAGCAGCCGCGGACTAGCGGGGGGGTTTGGGTTGGAGGAGTTCTTC
13,TRBV10-3,.,TRBJ1-2,.,CAISESRGSGYTF,TGTGCCATCAGTGAGTCGAGGGGCTCTGGCTACACCTTC
17,TRBV7-2,.,TRBJ1-1,.,CASSYPQAGPMNTEAFF,TGTGCCAGCAGCTACCCTCAGGCAGGGCCCATGAACACTGAAGCTTTCTTT
12,TRBV7-9,once,TRBJ1-1,.,CASSGGNTEAFF,TGTGCCAGCAGCGGGGGGAACACTGAAGCTTTCTTT
15,TRBV4-1,.,TRBJ2-1,TRBD1,CASSTRQGRDNEQFF,TGCGCCAGCAGCACAAGACAGGGAAGGGACAATGAGCAGTTCTTC
12,TRBV7-9,.,TRBJ1-2,.,CASSLDSYGYTF,TGTGCCAGCAGCTTAGACTCCTATGGCTACACCTTC
14,TRBV10-3,.,TRBJ1-6,.,CAISEGRGNSPLHF,TGTGCCATCAGTGAGGGGAGGGGAAATTCACCCCTCCACTTT
16,TRBV11-2,.,TRBJ2-1,TRBD2,CASTRGLAGGNNEQFF,TGTGCCAGCACCAGAGGACTAGCGGGGGGTAACAATGAGCAGTTCTTC
14,TRBV9,.,TRBJ1-5,.,CASSSGAYNQPQHF,TGTGCCAGCAGCTCCGGTGCCTACAATCAGCCCCAGCATTTT
19,TRBV7-8,once,TRBJ2-1,TRBD2,CASSALALAAPSSYNEQFF,TGTGCCAGCAGCGCACTGGCACTAGCGGCACCGAGCTCCTACAATGAGCAGTTCTTC